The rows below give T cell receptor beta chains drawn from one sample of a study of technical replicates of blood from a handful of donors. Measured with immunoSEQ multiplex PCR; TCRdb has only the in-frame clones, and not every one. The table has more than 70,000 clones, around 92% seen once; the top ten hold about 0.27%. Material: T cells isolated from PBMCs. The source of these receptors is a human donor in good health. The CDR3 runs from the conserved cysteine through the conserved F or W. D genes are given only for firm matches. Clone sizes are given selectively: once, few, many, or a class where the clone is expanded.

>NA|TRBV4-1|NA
CASSQKRGGTEAFF
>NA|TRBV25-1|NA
CASSDPAGVNTEAFF
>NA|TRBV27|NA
CASSAGTNYEQYF
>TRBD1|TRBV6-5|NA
CASRTRGLSDAFF
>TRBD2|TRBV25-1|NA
CASRERESRNEQFF
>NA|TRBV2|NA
CASSEATALSYEQYF
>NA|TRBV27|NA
CASSPLQPGTQYF
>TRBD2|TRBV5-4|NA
CASSTGTSGVQETQYF
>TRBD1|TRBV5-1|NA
CASSSSGTGEEKLFF
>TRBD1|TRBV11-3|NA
CASSYRGQNIQYF
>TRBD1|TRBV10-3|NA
CAISETRNRGLNNSPLHF
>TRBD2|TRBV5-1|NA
CASSSGLAGGPGGNEQFF
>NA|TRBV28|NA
CASSSNTEAFF
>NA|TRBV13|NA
CASSLGGGQGYGYTF
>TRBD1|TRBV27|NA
CASSTTGGLRNTIYF
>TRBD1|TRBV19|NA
CASSPSSFGRGHYEQYF
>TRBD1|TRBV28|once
CASVARGQNTEAFF
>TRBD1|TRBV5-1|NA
CASSLGQGASDTEAFF
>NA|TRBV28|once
CASSLPYSTEAFF
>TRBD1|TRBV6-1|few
CASSATGGVEAFF
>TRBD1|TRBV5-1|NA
CASARDRDTEAFF
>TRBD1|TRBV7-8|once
CASSERRDRERLSLHF
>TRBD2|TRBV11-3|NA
CASSLSGGFYNEQFF